The 10 T cell receptor beta chains in this list originate from one sample, sequenced in a study of T cell responses to AZD1222 COVID-19 vaccine. Data came from immunoSEQ multiplex PCR; TCRdb stores just in-frame clones and leaves some out. This table holds fewer than 120,000 clones, around 90% found once. The sequencing here drew on peripheral blood, taken 28 days after the second AZD1222 dose. The receptors were sampled from an adult who received the AZD1222 COVID-19 vaccine.

This chain links TRBV19 with TRBJ2-7; TRBD1 might be the D (5 bases). CDR3 length: 13 amino acids. V lost 6 bases to trimming and J lost 2 bases, with 11 bases between them. Germline V gives CDR1 LNHDA, CDR2 SQIVND (reference sequence). This CDR3 is CASSSDRTYEQYF. The CDR3, as DNA: TGTGCCAGTAGCAGCGACAGAACCTACGAGCAGTACTTC.

The chain has TRBV5-4 and TRBJ2-1; TRBD2 agrees at 9 bases. Germline values: CDR1 SGHNT, CDR2 YYREEE (reference sequence). CDR3 length equals 16 residues. V was clipped by 1 base and J by 6 bases; unmatched bases: 8. The CDR3 spells CASSLNAGGPSNEQFF. The CDR3 DNA reads TGTGCCAGCAGCTTGAATGCGGGGGGGCCAAGCAATGAGCAGTTCTTC. Variable domain in full (rest from reference TRBV5-4 and TRBJ2-1): ETGVTQSPTHLIKTRGQQVTLRCSSQSGHNTVSWYQQALGQGPQFIFQYYREEENGRGNFPPRFSGLQFPNYSSELNVNALELDDSALYLCASSLNAGGPSNEQFFGPGTRLTVL.

The V gene is TRBV13, the J gene TRBJ2-7; weak D call: TRBD2 (5 bases). The germline gives CDR1 PRHDT, CDR2 FYEKMQ (reference sequence). This CDR3 has 15 amino acids. The V end lost 2 bases, the J end lost 3 bases, and 14 bases lay between the germline ends. The CDR3 loop reads CASSLSILRDYEQYF. CDR3 DNA sequence: TGTGCCAGCAGCTTAAGCATTTTGAGGGACTACGAGCAGTACTTC.

J is TRBJ2-5 and V is TRBV29-1; 10 nucleotides agree with TRBD1. V lost 5 bases, J lost 5 bases, and 5 bases stayed unmatched. The CDR3 extends over 13 amino acids. The germline CDR1 and CDR2 sequences are SQVTM and ANQGSEA. This CDR3 is CSVQGQGRETQYF. The CDR3 DNA is TGCAGCGTTCAGGGACAGGGGAGGGAGACCCAGTACTTC.

The chain recombines TRBV19 with TRBJ2-7, with D unresolved. The V end was cut by 3 bases, the J end by 1 base, with 13 bases between. Per germline, CDR1 LNHDA and CDR2 SQIVND (reference sequence). The CDR3 covers 15 residues. CDR3 in amino acids: CASSIAGQTSYEQYF. The CDR3 DNA reads TGTGCCAGTAGTATCGCAGGCCAGACATCCTACGAGCAGTACTTC.

The CDR3 sequence is CASSPGQAAYEQYF. The CDR3 DNA sequence: TGTGCCAGCTCACCCGGACAGGCGGCCTACGAGCAGTACTTC. The chain recombines TRBV18 with TRBJ2-7, with 7 bases that match TRBD1. The junction had 4 bases not matched to a gene; V was cut back by 3 bases and J by 2 bases. The germline V gene has CDR1 KGHSH and CDR2 LQKENI. The length of the CDR3 is 14 residues.

The chain couples TRBV27 to TRBJ1-5, with D possibly being TRBD1 (6 bases). CDR3 length: 13 amino acids. The V gene's germline CDR1 is MNHEY and CDR2 SMNVEV (reference sequence). Trimming took 3 bases from V and 6 from J, leaving 9 bases between them. The CDR3 loop is CASSFTGLQPQHF. CDR3 coding DNA: TGTGCCAGCAGTTTTACAGGGCTTCAGCCCCAGCATTTT.

The chain couples TRBV18 to TRBJ2-6; D is undetermined. The CDR3 runs to 16 residues. Germline V gives CDR1 KGHSH, CDR2 LQKENI. V gave up 1 base and J gave up 4 bases, with 11 bases separating them. This chain's CDR3 is CASSPRVGIGANVLTF. CDR3 in DNA: TGTGCCAGCTCACCACGCGTGGGGATAGGGGCCAACGTCCTGACTTTC.

The CDR3 reads CASSEWTSGSGSTDTQYF. The CDR3, as DNA: TGTGCCAGCAGTGAATGGACTAGCGGGAGCGGAAGCACAGATACGCAGTATTTT. The genes are TRBV25-1 and TRBJ2-3; 13 bases match TRBD2. Trimming cost V 1 base and J 0 bases; bases outside gene matches: 4. CDR3 length equals 18 residues. CDR1 and CDR2 from the germline V gene are MGHDK and SYGVNS.

J is TRBJ2-5 and V is TRBV19; D unclear. The germline V gene encodes CDR1 LNHDA and CDR2 SQIVND (reference sequence). V shed 1 base and J shed 4 bases, with 16 bases lying between them. The CDR3 is made up of 16 amino acids. In DNA form, the CDR3 reads TGTGCCAGTAGTATAGGAAGGGTTGGGGTAGGAGAGACCCAGTACTTC. Its translation is CASSIGRVGVGETQYF.